The 24 T cell receptor beta chains below were found in one sample sequenced in a study of Ad26.COV2.S vaccination and SARS-CoV-2 variants. As to treatment: some 20 received Ad26.COV2.S at low or high dose, single or two shots; roughly 5 received placebo; per-sample allocation not given. At day 63 after the first vaccine or placebo injection, samples were drawn. The method was immunoSEQ multiplex PCR; TCRdb's version includes in-frame clones alone and lacks a portion of them. The sample shows roughly 380,000 clones, over 75% of them seen only once. This material consisted of peripheral blood, taken in a trial of Ad26.COV2.S vaccine versus placebo. The receptors were sampled from a person between 18 and 65 years old who received the Ad26.COV2.S COVID-19 vaccine or a placebo.

The chain recombines TRBV24-1 with TRBJ2-6, with D possibly being TRBD1 or TRBD2 (7 bases each). The CDR3 spans 17 residues. V was trimmed by 9 bases and J by 4 bases, leaving 21 bases between them. Germline V gene data show CDR1 as KGHDR and CDR2 as SFDVKD. The CDR3 DNA reads TGTGCCACCTCTTGGGACAGCGGGACCGCCGGGGCCAACGTCCTGACTTTC. Encoded protein: CATSWDSGTAGANVLTF.

The rearrangement links TRBV9 to TRBJ2-5; 8 bases are a match to TRBD2. This CDR3 is built from 15 residues. The trim removed 4 bases at V and 5 bases at J, leaving 10 bases unmatched. The germline V gene encodes CDR1 SGDLS and CDR2 YYNGEE. CDR3 loop: CASSPQRGPPETQYF. CDR3 nucleotides: TGTGCCAGCAGCCCTCAGCGGGGGCCCCCCGAGACCCAGTACTTC.

The chain recombines TRBV18 with TRBJ1-5; a weak D match, TRBD1 (5 bases). Germline lookup yields CDR1 KGHSH and CDR2 LQKENI. V lost 3 bases, J lost 4 bases, and 10 bases lay in between. The CDR3 totals 14 residues. CDR3 nucleotide sequence: TGTGCCAGCTCACCCGCGGGGCTGAATCAGCCCCAGCATTTT. Translation: CASSPAGLNQPQHF.

The chain recombines TRBV5-1 with TRBJ2-7; no clear D. CDR1 SGHRS and CDR2 YFSETQ come from the germline V gene. V gave up 0 bases and J gave up 1 base, with 11 bases separating them. CDR3 length: 15 residues. The CDR3: CASSLAPGESYEQYF. CDR3 nucleotide sequence: TGCGCCAGCAGCTTGGCCCCGGGTGAGTCCTACGAGCAGTACTTC.

The rearrangement uses TRBV20-1 and TRBJ2-3; D call uncertain. The CDR3 extends over 11 amino acids. Germline V gives CDR1 DFQATT, CDR2 SNEGSKA (reference sequence). Trimming took off 6 bases at V and 3 bases at J, with 7 bases between the two ends. CDR3 nucleotides: TGCAGTGCCTCCCTTACAGATACGCAGTATTTT. Amino acid sequence: CSASLTDTQYF.

The genes are TRBV6-5 and TRBJ2-1; D not resolved. The CDR3 has 15 residues. Trimming cost V 0 bases and J 3 bases, with 9 bases left between them. Germline CDR1 and CDR2: MNHEY and SVGAGI. CDR3 residues: CASSYSIGSYNEQFF. CDR3 coding DNA: TGTGCCAGCAGTTACTCGATAGGCAGCTACAATGAGCAGTTCTTC.

The chain employs TRBV25-1 and TRBJ1-4; D is perhaps TRBD1 (5 bases). This CDR3 comprises 15 residues. Trimming stripped 4 bases from V and 11 bases from J, with 20 bases between. CDR1 and CDR2 (germline): MGHDK, SYGVNS. The CDR3 reads CASSGYGHTGDKLFF. The CDR3 region has the DNA TGTGCCAGCAGTGGATACGGACATACCGGAGACAAACTGTTTTTT.

As concerns this clone: Other nucleotide sequences in the sample specify the same CDR3. V usage is TRBV9 and J usage is TRBJ1-1; 7 bases are shared with TRBD1. In germline, CDR1 is SGDLS, CDR2 YYNGEE. The CDR3 runs 14 residues. V gave up 3 bases and J gave up 2 bases; unmatched junction bases: 4. CDR3 sequence reads: CASSAGTVNTEAFF. The DNA for the CDR3 is TGTGCCAGCAGCGCAGGGACAGTTAACACTGAAGCTTTCTTT.

The chain couples TRBV3-1 (or the pseudogene TRBV3-2) to TRBJ1-1, with 8 positions matching TRBD1. Germline V CDR1 and CDR2: LGHDT, YNNKEL (reference sequence). The V segment lost 1 base and the J segment 10 bases; nucleotides outside the gene matches: 2. CDR3 length equals 12 residues. As DNA, the CDR3 is TGTGCCAGCAGCCAAGCAGGGGGCACAGCTTTCTTT. Amino acids: CASSQAGGTAFF.

The chain is built from TRBV28 and TRBJ1-4; D perhaps matches TRBD1 (5 bases). Germline loops: CDR1 MDHEN, CDR2 SYDVKM. The CDR3 contains 17 residues. Trimming took 5 bases from V and 4 from J, leaving 20 bases between them. This CDR3 reads CASSLSAGIIFNEKLFF. The DNA for the CDR3 is TGTGCCAGCAGTCTCTCGGCAGGGATTATTTTTAATGAAAAACTGTTTTTT. The whole variable domain, remainder taken from reference TRBV28 and TRBJ1-4, is DVKVTQSSRYLVKRTGEKVFLECVQDMDHENMFWYRQDPGLGLRLIYFSYDVKMKEKGDIPEGYSVSREKKERFSLILESASTNQTSMYLCASSLSAGIIFNEKLFFGSGTQLSVL.

This clone has a single count. The rearrangement joins TRBV3-1 (or the pseudogene TRBV3-2) to TRBJ2-2, with 9 nucleotides matching TRBD1. CDR3 length equals 19 residues. The germline V gene has CDR1 LGHDT and CDR2 YNNKEL (reference sequence). V lost 0 bases, J lost 7 bases, and 15 bases stayed unmatched. CDR3 in DNA: TGTGCCAGCAGCCAAGATGCGCTGTCCCGGGACAGGGTTCTCGGGGAGCTGTTTTTT. As protein: CASSQDALSRDRVLGELFF.

The V and J genes are TRBV5-1 and TRBJ1-6; maybe TRBD1 (6 bases). The CDR3 is 16 amino acids. With 4 bases removed from V and 8 bases from J, the gap between germline ends came to 19 bases. Looked up from germline, CDR1 is SGHRS and CDR2 is YFSETQ. The CDR3 DNA is TGCGCCAGCAGCCCGAGGGGGGGCGCGAGGGATTCACCCCTCCACTTT. As protein: CASSPRGGARDSPLHF.

The V call is TRBV20-1, the J call TRBJ1-5; D not resolved. The V end was cut by 3 bases, the J end by 7 bases, with 13 bases between. CDR1 is DFQATT and CDR2 is SNEGSKA in the germline V gene (reference sequence). The CDR3 runs to 13 residues. The CDR3 DNA sequence: TGCAGTGCTAGTCCCAGCCTCGGGCAGCCCCAGCATTTT. Amino acid sequence: CSASPSLGQPQHF.

The rearrangement uses TRBV15 and TRBJ1-6; 7 bases fit TRBD1. The CDR3 loop spans 15 amino acids. Germline assignment: CDR1 LNHNV and CDR2 YYDKDF (reference sequence). The J segment lost 10 bases and the V segment lost 2 bases, leaving 8 bases of the junction unmatched. CDR3 nucleotide sequence: TGTGCCACCAGCAGAATTTGGGACAGTGTATCACCCCTCCACTTT. Amino acids: CATSRIWDSVSPLHF.

The rearrangement joins TRBV7-9 to TRBJ1-1; 9 bases fit TRBD1. CDR1 and CDR2 (germline): SEHNR, FQNEAQ (reference sequence). This CDR3 region has 15 residues. V lost 3 bases and J lost 4; bases outside the gene matches: 6. DNA for the CDR3: TGTGCCAGCAGCTTCAACAGGGGGCGCGGCACTGAAGCTTTCTTT. Its protein product is CASSFNRGRGTEAFF.

V is TRBV4-1 and J is TRBJ2-1; D is perhaps TRBD1 (6 bases). Trimming removed 4 bases from V and 8 bases from J, with 12 bases in between. CDR1 MGHRA and CDR2 YSYEKL come from the germline V gene. CDR3 length: 13 amino acids. The CDR3, as DNA: TGCGCCAGCAGCCTCCAGACAGGTTATGAGCAGTTCTTC. This translates into CASSLQTGYEQFF.

The chain uses TRBV7-6 and TRBJ1-1, with D perhaps TRBD1 (5 bases). CDR1 SGHVS and CDR2 FNYEAQ come from the germline V gene. There are 13 residues in the CDR3. Trimming stripped 5 bases from V and 3 bases from J, with 10 bases between. This CDR3 reads CASSAGWDTEAFF. CDR3 in DNA: TGTGCCAGCAGCGCAGGGTGGGACACTGAAGCTTTCTTT.

The V gene is TRBV27, the J gene TRBJ2-2; no clear D. CDR1 is MNHEY, CDR2 SMNVEV, per germline (reference sequence). The CDR3 consists of 14 residues. With 10 bases removed from V and 8 bases from J, the gap between germline ends came to 20 bases. CDR3 DNA sequence: TGTGCCACCAGCCCCCTCTACGTGAAGGGGGAGCTGTTTTTT. Amino acid sequence: CATSPLYVKGELFF.

This clone came up once. V usage is TRBV7-9 and J usage is TRBJ1-4; TRBD1 matches at 9 bases. After removal of 5 bases from V and 4 bases from J, the junction contained 8 bases not matched to a gene. The CDR3 length is 16 residues. Germline-derived CDR1 and CDR2 are SEHNR and FQNEAQ (reference sequence). CDR3 in DNA: TGTGCCAGCAGCCCCCGGACAGGGGCTGTTAATGAAAAACTGTTTTTT. Translation: CASSPRTGAVNEKLFF.

This clone was seen only once. The V gene is TRBV19, the J gene TRBJ1-2; D gene unclear. Trimming cost V 4 bases and J 4 bases, with 10 bases left between them. Germline V gene lookup returns CDR1 LNHDA and CDR2 SQIVND (reference sequence). The CDR3 has 13 residues. This CDR3 is CASSTFTIYGYTF. The DNA for the CDR3 is TGTGCCAGTAGTACTTTCACCATCTATGGCTACACCTTC.

The sample holds one count of this clone. V gene TRBV2 combines with J gene TRBJ1-6; D is ambiguous. The CDR3 has 13 residues. Trimming left V 4 bases short and J 7 bases short, with 8 bases between. Germline V lookup: CDR1 SNHLY, CDR2 FYNNEI. As DNA, the CDR3 is TGTGCCAGCAGTGCCGGGATCAATTCACCCCTCCACTTT. Residues: CASSAGINSPLHF.

This clone was seen a few times. V usage is TRBV7-2 and J usage is TRBJ1-6, with 7 bases identical to TRBD1. CDR3 length equals 14 residues. The germline V gene has CDR1 SGHTA and CDR2 FQGNSA. The J segment lost 11 bases and the V segment lost 5 bases, leaving 9 bases of the junction unmatched. CDR3 bases: TGTGCCAGCAGCAGACTGACAGGGCTGACACCCCTCCACTTT. Encoded protein: CASSRLTGLTPLHF.

CDR3: CASSEGLAGSEQYF. As DNA, the CDR3 is TGCGCCAGCAGCGAGGGACTAGCGGGGAGCGAGCAGTACTTC. The chain links TRBV5-1 to TRBJ2-7; 13 positions agree with TRBD2. The CDR3 loop spans 14 amino acids. Germline CDR1 and CDR2: SGHRS and YFSETQ. J lost 6 bases, V lost 4 bases, and 4 bases had no gene match.

V and J are TRBV9 and TRBJ1-4; D is possibly TRBD1 (5 bases). CDR3 size: 16 residues. With 4 bases removed from V and 3 bases from J, the gap between germline ends came to 16 bases. The germline V gene has CDR1 SGDLS and CDR2 YYNGEE. This CDR3 reads CASSSGGVAPNEKLFF. In DNA form, the CDR3 reads TGTGCCAGCAGCTCCGGAGGGGTGGCACCTAATGAAAAACTGTTTTTT.